This T cell receptor (beta chain) was sequenced for a study of cytomegalovirus exposure and HLA in healthy donors. 60 Vbeta and 13 Jbeta primers were used in PCR. Sequencing was performed with immunoSEQ multiplex PCR; in TCRdb, only in-frame clones are kept and a portion is missing. The data contain 150,000 to 200,000 clones, roughly 80% of them singletons. Germline V gene lookup returns CDR1 MGHRA and CDR2 YSYEKL. The CDR3 spans 17 residues. The V and J ends lost 0 bases and 2 bases, in that order; junction bases with no gene match: 4. Study-level points and caveats: In vitro checks showed that a few CMV-associated chains really do target CMV antigens.

About this clone itself: Its antigen remains unidentified.

The sequence derives from a male donor in good health and CMV-seronegative. Sequencing was done on a sample of PBMCs. This sequence joins TRBV4-1 and TRBJ2-3, with TRBD2 matching over 11 bases. The CDR3 nucleotides read TGCGCCAGCAGCCAAGAGGGACTAGCGGCGCACACAGATACGCAGTATTTT. Residues: CASSQEGLAAHTDTQYF.